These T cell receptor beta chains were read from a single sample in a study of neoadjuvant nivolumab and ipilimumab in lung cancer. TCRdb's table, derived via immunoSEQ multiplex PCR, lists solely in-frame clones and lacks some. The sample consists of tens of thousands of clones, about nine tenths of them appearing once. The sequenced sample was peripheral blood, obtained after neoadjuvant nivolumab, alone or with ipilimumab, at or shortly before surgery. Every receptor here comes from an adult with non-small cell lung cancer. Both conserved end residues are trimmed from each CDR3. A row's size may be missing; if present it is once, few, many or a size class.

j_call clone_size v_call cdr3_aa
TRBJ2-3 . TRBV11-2 ASSLLTGAPDTQY
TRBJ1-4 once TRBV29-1 SVVTNNEKLF
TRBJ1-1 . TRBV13 ASSSQGPEAF
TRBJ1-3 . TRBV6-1 ASRAGTSSGNTIY
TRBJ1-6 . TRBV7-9 ASSFLGVYNSPLH
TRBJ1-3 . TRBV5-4 ASTEGLREGNTIY
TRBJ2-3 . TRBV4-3 ASSQDSGDTQY
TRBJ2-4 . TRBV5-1 ASRPTGGNKENIQY
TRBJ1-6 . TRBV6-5 ASSFSIVNSPLH
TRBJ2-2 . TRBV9 ASSVFRGFGGELF
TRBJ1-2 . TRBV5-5 ASSFAQVRNYGYT
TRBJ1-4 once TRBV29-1 SVEGGGMEEKLF
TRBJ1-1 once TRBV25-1 ASTRGSGTEAF
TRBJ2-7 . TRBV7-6 ASSLAEDEQY
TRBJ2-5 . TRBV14 ASSQRRLAGKETQY
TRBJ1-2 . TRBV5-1 ASSLGQGKNYGYT
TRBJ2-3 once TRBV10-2 ASSDLAGGTDTQY
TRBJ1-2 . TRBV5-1 ASSPRAGDGYT
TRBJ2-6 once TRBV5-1 ASSSDGNSGANVLT
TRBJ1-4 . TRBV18 ASSPRTGNGNEKLF
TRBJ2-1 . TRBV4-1 ASSQDAVGGWNEQF
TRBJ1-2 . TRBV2 ASNQINYGYT
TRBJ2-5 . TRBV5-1 ASSGWSVEETQY
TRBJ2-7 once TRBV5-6 ASSPGTGVYEQY
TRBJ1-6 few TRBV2 ASSDEGETSPLH
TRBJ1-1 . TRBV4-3 ASSQLTGGTEAF
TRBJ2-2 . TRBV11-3 ASSLGGGDTGELF
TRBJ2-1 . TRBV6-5 ASSTPFGPNEQF
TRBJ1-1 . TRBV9 ASSRTAGTEAF